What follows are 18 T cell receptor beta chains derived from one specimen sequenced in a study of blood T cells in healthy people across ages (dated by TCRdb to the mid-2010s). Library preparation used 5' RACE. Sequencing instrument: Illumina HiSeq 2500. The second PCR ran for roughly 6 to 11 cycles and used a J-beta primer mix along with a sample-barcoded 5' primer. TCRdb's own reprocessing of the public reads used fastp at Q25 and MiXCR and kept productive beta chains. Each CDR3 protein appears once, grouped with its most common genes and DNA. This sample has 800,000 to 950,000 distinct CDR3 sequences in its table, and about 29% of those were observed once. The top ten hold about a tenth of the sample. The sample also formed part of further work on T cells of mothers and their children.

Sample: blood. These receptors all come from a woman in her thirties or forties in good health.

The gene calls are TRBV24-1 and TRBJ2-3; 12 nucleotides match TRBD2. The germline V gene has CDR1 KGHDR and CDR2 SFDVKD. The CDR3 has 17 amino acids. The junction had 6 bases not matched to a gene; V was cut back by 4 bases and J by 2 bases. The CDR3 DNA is TGTGCCACCAGTGAGCCCACTAGCGGGGGGCCCACAGATACGCAGTATTTT. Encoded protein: CATSEPTSGGPTDTQYF.

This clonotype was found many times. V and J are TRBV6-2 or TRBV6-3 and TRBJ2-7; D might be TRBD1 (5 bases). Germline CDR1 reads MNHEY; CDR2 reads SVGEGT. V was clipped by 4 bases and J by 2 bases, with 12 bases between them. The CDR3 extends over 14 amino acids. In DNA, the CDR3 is TGTGCCAGCAGTTTTAAGGGGCTTACCTACGAGCAGTACTTC. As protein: CASSFKGLTYEQYF.

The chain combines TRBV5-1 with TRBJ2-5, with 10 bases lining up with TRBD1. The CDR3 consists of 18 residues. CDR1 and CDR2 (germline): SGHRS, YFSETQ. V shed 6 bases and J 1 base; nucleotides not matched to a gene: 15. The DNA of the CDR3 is TGCGCCAGCAATCCTGGGCCGGGGACAGGGGTTTCCCAAGAGACCCAGTACTTC. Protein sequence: CASNPGPGTGVSQETQYF.

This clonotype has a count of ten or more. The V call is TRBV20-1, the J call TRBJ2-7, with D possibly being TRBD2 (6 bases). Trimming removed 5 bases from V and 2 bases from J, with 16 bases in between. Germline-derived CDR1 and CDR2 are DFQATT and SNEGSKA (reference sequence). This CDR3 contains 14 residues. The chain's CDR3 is CSAVLGGYTYEQYF. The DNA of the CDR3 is TGCAGTGCTGTCCTCGGGGGTTACACCTACGAGCAGTACTTC.

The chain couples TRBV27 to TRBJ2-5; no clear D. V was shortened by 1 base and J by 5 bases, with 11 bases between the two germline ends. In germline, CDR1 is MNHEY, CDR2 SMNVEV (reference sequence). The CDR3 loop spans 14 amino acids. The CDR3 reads CASSLYGIGETQYF. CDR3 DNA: TGTGCCAGCAGTTTATATGGGATAGGGGAGACCCAGTACTTC.

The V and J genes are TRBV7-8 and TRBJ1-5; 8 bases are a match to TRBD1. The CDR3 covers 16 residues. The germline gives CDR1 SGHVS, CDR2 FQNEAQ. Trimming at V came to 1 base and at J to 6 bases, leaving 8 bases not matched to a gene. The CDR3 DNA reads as TGTGCCAGCAGCTTAGAATGGACAGGGAATGGTCAGCCCCAGCATTTT. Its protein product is CASSLEWTGNGQPQHF.

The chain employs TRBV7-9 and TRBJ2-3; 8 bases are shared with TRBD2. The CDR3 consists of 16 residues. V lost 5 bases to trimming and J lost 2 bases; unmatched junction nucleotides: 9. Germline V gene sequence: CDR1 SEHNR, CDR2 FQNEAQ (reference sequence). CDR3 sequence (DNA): TGTGCCAGCAGCCCTCTTAGCGGGGAAATCACAGATACGCAGTATTTT. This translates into CASSPLSGEITDTQYF.

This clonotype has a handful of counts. The CDR3 protein is CASGTQMAGGIYEQYF. CDR3 nucleotide sequence: TGTGCCAGCGGGACCCAAATGGCAGGGGGCATCTACGAGCAGTACTTC. The chain uses TRBV7-9 and TRBJ2-7, with 8 bases identical to TRBD1. Germline values: CDR1 SEHNR, CDR2 FQNEAQ (reference sequence). There are 16 residues in the CDR3. V shed 8 bases and J 3 bases; nucleotides not matched to a gene: 15.

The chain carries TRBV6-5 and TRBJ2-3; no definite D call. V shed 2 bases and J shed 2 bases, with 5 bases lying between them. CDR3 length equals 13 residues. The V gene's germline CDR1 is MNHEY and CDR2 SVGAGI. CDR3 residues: CASSYVATDTQYF. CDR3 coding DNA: TGTGCCAGCAGTTACGTGGCCACAGATACGCAGTATTTT.

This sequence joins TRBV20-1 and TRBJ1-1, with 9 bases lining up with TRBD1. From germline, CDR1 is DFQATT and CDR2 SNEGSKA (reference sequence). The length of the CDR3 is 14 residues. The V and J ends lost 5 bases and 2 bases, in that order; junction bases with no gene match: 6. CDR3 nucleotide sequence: TGCAGTGCTGCACACAGGGGGCCCAACACTGAAGCTTTCTTT. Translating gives CSAAHRGPNTEAFF.

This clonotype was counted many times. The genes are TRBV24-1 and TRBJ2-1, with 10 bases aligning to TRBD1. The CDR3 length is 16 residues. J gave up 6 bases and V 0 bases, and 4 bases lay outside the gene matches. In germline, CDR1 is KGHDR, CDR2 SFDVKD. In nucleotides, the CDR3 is TGTGCCACCAGTGATTTGCTGGGACAGGGGTTCAATGAGCAGTTCTTC. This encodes CATSDLLGQGFNEQFF.

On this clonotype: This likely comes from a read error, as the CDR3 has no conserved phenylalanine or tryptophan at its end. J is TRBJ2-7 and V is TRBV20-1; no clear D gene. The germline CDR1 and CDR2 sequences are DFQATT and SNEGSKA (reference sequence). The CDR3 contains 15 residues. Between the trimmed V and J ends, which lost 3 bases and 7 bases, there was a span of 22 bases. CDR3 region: CSARAANLAPNEQYC. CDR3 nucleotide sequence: TGCAGTGCTAGGGCGGCAAACCTGGCGCCCAATGAGCAGTACTGC.

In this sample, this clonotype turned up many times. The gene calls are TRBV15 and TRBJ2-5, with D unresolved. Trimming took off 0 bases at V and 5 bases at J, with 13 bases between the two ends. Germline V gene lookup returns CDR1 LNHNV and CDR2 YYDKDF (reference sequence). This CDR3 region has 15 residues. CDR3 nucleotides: TGTGCCACCAGCAGAGATCAGGTAGTTCGCGAGACCCAGTACTTC. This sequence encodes CATSRDQVVRETQYF.

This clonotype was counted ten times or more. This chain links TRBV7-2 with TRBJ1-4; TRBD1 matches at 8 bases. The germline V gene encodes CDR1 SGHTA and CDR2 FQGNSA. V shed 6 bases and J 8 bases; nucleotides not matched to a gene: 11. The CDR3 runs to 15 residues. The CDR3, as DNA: TGTGCCAGCAGACCCGCAGGGGGCTTGAGGGAAAAACTGTTTTTT. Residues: CASRPAGGLREKLFF.

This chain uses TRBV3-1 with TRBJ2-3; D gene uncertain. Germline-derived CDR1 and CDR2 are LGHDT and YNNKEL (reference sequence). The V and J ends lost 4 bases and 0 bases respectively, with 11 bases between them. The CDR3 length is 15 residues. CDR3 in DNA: TGTGCCAGCAGCCCTGAACCCTCCAGCACAGATACGCAGTATTTT. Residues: CASSPEPSSTDTQYF.

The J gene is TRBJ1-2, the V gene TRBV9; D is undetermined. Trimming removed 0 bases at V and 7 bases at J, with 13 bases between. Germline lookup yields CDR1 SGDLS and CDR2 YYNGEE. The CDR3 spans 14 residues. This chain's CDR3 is CASSVAGSSSGYTF. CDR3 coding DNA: TGTGCCAGCAGCGTAGCTGGTTCATCTTCTGGCTACACCTTC.

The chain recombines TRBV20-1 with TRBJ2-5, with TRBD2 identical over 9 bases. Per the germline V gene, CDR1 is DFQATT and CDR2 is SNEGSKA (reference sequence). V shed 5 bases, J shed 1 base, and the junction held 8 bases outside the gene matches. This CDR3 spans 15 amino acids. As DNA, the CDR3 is TGCAGTGCTCCCCCTTTAGCGGGGGCCCAAGAGACCCAGTACTTC. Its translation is CSAPPLAGAQETQYF.

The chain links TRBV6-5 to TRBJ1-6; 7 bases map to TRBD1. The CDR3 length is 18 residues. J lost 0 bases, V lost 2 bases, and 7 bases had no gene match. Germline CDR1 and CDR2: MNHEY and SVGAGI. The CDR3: CASSYAAQGSSYNSPLHF. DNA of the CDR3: TGTGCCAGCAGTTACGCGGCACAGGGGAGCTCCTATAATTCACCCCTCCACTTT.